The sample holds many counts of the clone carrying this TCR beta chain. Its antigen is unidentified. The data belong to a study of identical twins. Study outcomes and limitations: The more abundant beta clonotypes in cord blood had fewer insertions, and memory repertoires did not show this. Excess twin sharing in beta out-of-frame sequences was weaker.

TCRdb reprocessed the 5' RACE reads via MiXCR and lists one record per CDR3 protein. This sample has fewer than 650,000 distinct CDR3 sequences, with just over 7% found just once. These data also formed part of another study, on yellow fever vaccine responses in identical twins. That paper adds: In identical twins, vaccine T cell responses appeared partly shared and partly individual.

This TCR came from a woman between 18 and 29 years old in good health. The source material was PBMCs.

CDR3: CSARDLERGTDTQYF. CDR3 coding DNA: TGCAGTGCTAGAGATCTGGAGCGGGGCACAGATACGCAGTATTTT. The chain joins TRBV20-1 to TRBJ2-3, with a possible D match to TRBD2 (6 bases). V was trimmed by 0 bases and J by 1 base, leaving 11 bases between them. The CDR3 extends over 15 amino acids. The germline gives CDR1 DFQATT, CDR2 SNEGSKA (reference sequence).